This entry lists 24 T cell receptor beta chains sequenced from one sample in a study of blood T cell repertoires in COVID-19 (dated by TCRdb to the early 2020s). Receptors were amplified or captured by the immunoSEQ multiplex PCR assay. Drawn from immuneACCESS, this table holds only the in-frame rearrangements with V and J called that TCRdb kept. Clones are partly lost; checked studies trace under half to an unresolved V gene and leave the rest unexplained. This sample comprises under 200,000 clones, roughly nine tenths of them detected only once. The ten largest clones capture roughly 7.3% of the sample. The sequencing sample was made of PBMCs or T cells enriched from blood (not recorded which). These TCRs come from a woman between 50 and 59 years old who had recovered from COVID-19.

V is TRBV28 and J is TRBJ2-1; 8 positions agree with TRBD1. Germline V gives CDR1 MDHEN, CDR2 SYDVKM. With V trimmed by 2 bases and J by 5 bases, 5 bases remained unmatched. The CDR3 has 15 residues. The CDR3 here is CASSLGGTGDNEQFF. CDR3 in DNA: TGTGCCAGCAGTTTAGGGGGGACAGGAGACAATGAGCAGTTCTTC.

This sequence joins TRBV19 and TRBJ2-3, with a tentative D call TRBD2 (6 bases). The V gene's germline CDR1 is LNHDA and CDR2 SQIVND (reference sequence). V was pared by 8 bases and J by 3 bases, with 15 bases between. This CDR3 has 14 amino acids. The CDR3 nucleotides are TGTGCCAGTGGGACCGACCGGGGGACAGATACGCAGTATTTT. It codes for CASGTDRGTDTQYF.

This clone appeared once. This sequence joins TRBV30 and TRBJ2-3, with a possible D match to TRBD2 (6 bases). The ends were cut back, 7 bases at V and 3 bases at J, with 20 bases in the middle. CDR1 and CDR2 from the germline V gene are GTSNPN and SVGIG (reference sequence). This CDR3 spans 15 amino acids. The CDR3 loop reads CAYIDGGRLTDTQYF. CDR3 DNA sequence: TGTGCCTACATAGATGGAGGGCGATTAACAGATACGCAGTATTTT.

V is TRBV18 and J is TRBJ1-5; D gene unclear. There are 13 residues in the CDR3. Germline loops: CDR1 KGHSH, CDR2 LQKENI. Trimming removed 4 bases from V and 1 base from J, with 5 bases in between. The DNA of the CDR3 is TGTGCCAGCTCACTATCGAGCAATCAGCCCCAGCATTTT. It encodes CASSLSSNQPQHF.

The chain links TRBV3-1 (or the pseudogene TRBV3-2) to TRBJ2-7; D is possibly TRBD1 (7 bases). The CDR3 extends over 14 amino acids. The germline V gene encodes CDR1 LGHDT and CDR2 YNNKEL (reference sequence). V gave up 2 bases and J gave up 3 bases, with 11 bases separating them. The CDR3: CASSQQGGLYEQYF. As DNA, the CDR3 is TGTGCCAGCAGCCAACAGGGGGGACTCTACGAGCAGTACTTC.

V gene TRBV11-2 combines with J gene TRBJ1-1; D is possibly TRBD1 (6 bases). The CDR3 is 14 residues long. Germline loops: CDR1 SGHAT, CDR2 FQNNGV. Trimming removed 0 bases from V and 7 bases from J, with 12 bases in between. The CDR3 protein is CASSLDQTGSEAFF. CDR3 nucleotide sequence: TGTGCCAGCAGCTTAGACCAGACAGGAAGTGAAGCTTTCTTT.

This clone was found once. V is TRBV3-1 (or the pseudogene TRBV3-2) and J is TRBJ1-1, with D perhaps TRBD1 (5 bases). There are 14 residues in the CDR3. The germline V gene has CDR1 LGHDT and CDR2 YNNKEL (reference sequence). Trimming left V 1 base short and J 1 base short, with 7 bases between. In nucleotides, the CDR3 is TGTGCCAGCAGCCAAGCGACAGAGAACACTGAAGCTTTCTTT. Amino acids: CASSQATENTEAFF.

This clone was observed once. The rearrangement uses TRBV7-8 and TRBJ1-4; D ambiguous. CDR1 and CDR2 from the germline V gene are SGHVS and FQNEAQ. Trimming stripped 0 bases from V and 0 bases from J, with 8 bases between. The CDR3 loop spans 16 amino acids. CDR3 loop: CASSLAPVPTNEKLFF. CDR3 bases: TGTGCCAGCAGCTTAGCGCCGGTTCCAACTAATGAAAAACTGTTTTTT.

The chain carries TRBV29-1 and TRBJ1-1, with 9 bases matching TRBD1. Trimming cost V 1 base and J 5 bases; bases outside gene matches: 5. Germline V lookup: CDR1 SQVTM, CDR2 ANQGSEA. This CDR3 has 14 residues. In DNA, the CDR3 is TGCAGCGTTGAAGGTGGGACAGGGATGACTGAAGCTTTCTTT. Protein sequence: CSVEGGTGMTEAFF.

This chain uses TRBV5-4 with TRBJ2-7, with 9 bases identical to TRBD1. This CDR3 has 14 amino acids. Trimming removed 0 bases from V and 4 bases from J; junction bases left unmatched: 2. Germline CDR1 SGHNT, CDR2 YYREEE (reference sequence). The CDR3 is CASSLDRGQYEQYF. CDR3 sequence (DNA): TGTGCCAGCAGCTTGGACAGGGGGCAGTACGAGCAGTACTTC.

The chain couples TRBV21-1 to TRBJ1-1; the D call of TRBD1 is as the table states it, not checked on the DNA. TRBV21-1 is listed as a pseudogene. The CDR3 is made up of 16 amino acids. CDR3 loop: CASSPPARGMNTEAFF. CDR3 coding DNA: TGTGCCAGCAGCCCACCCGCCAGGGGGATGAACACTGAAGCTTTCTTT.

A few counts support this clone. The chain combines TRBV2 with TRBJ2-1, with TRBD2 matching over 7 bases. Trimming cost V 5 bases and J 0 bases; bases outside gene matches: 4. The CDR3 runs to 15 residues. The germline V gene encodes CDR1 SNHLY and CDR2 FYNNEI. The CDR3 DNA reads TGTGCCAGCAGTCTAGCGGAGAGCTCCTACAATGAGCAGTTCTTC. Its protein product is CASSLAESSYNEQFF.

The V and J genes are TRBV20-1 and TRBJ2-7, with unresolved D. The CDR3 spans 13 residues. Trimming removed 3 bases at V and 5 bases at J, with 14 bases between. Germline CDR1 and CDR2: DFQATT and SNEGSKA (reference sequence). The CDR3 DNA follows: TGCAGTGCTAGTAGGTTACAGATCCACGAGCAGTACTTC. Encoded protein: CSASRLQIHEQYF.

The chain combines TRBV19 with TRBJ2-7, with D perhaps matching TRBD1 (6 bases). With 3 bases removed from V and 5 bases from J, the gap between germline ends came to 17 bases. CDR3 length equals 15 residues. The germline CDR1 and CDR2 sequences are LNHDA and SQIVND (reference sequence). CDR3 amino acids: CASSILGQGNNEQYF. CDR3 coding DNA: TGTGCCAGTAGTATTCTGGGGCAGGGGAATAACGAGCAGTACTTC.

The chain carries TRBV18 and TRBJ2-7, with 9 bases identical to TRBD1. Germline assignment: CDR1 KGHSH and CDR2 LQKENI. CDR3 length equals 14 residues. V was pared by 5 bases and J by 3 bases, with 5 bases of the junction left unmatched. This CDR3 is CASSNQGQGYEQYF. In nucleotides, the CDR3 is TGTGCCAGCTCAAACCAGGGACAGGGCTACGAGCAGTACTTC.

The rearrangement joins TRBV5-6 to TRBJ1-4, with D unclear. CDR3 size: 13 residues. With 0 bases removed from V and 8 bases from J, the gap between germline ends came to 8 bases. CDR1 is SGHDT, CDR2 YYEEEE, per germline. CDR3 residues: CASSLGSREKLFF. For the CDR3, the DNA is TGTGCCAGCAGCTTGGGTTCTCGGGAAAAACTGTTTTTT.

The chain couples TRBV7-9 to TRBJ2-3; possibly TRBD1 for D (7 bases). CDR3 length: 15 residues. Germline-derived CDR1 and CDR2 are SEHNR and FQNEAQ (reference sequence). The germline V and J ends were trimmed by 1 base and 4 bases, with 12 bases remaining between them. The CDR3 region has the DNA TGTGCCAGCAGCTTAGGCAGGGGGGATGCAGATACGCAGTATTTT. Protein product: CASSLGRGDADTQYF.

The rearrangement links TRBV28 to TRBJ2-3, with TRBD2 as a possible D gene (5 bases). V gave up 4 bases and J gave up 4 bases, with 27 bases separating them. Germline V CDR1 and CDR2: MDHEN, SYDVKM. This CDR3 has 19 residues. For the CDR3, the DNA is TGTGCCAGCAGTTCCGGACGAGAGTTGAAAGCGGAGAAGGCAGATACGCAGTATTTT. It translates to CASSSGRELKAEKADTQYF.

This clone was counted between two and nine times. This chain uses TRBV27 with TRBJ2-6; TRBD1 aligns across 7 bases. The germline CDR1 and CDR2 sequences are MNHEY and SMNVEV (reference sequence). The junction had 8 bases not matched to a gene; V was cut back by 2 bases and J by 4 bases. CDR3 size: 17 residues. CDR3 region: CASSLRDRPTGANVLTF. In DNA, the CDR3 is TGTGCCAGCAGTTTACGGGACAGACCTACCGGGGCCAACGTCCTGACTTTC.

The chain has TRBV28 and TRBJ1-2; 8 bases agree with TRBD1. This CDR3 has 14 residues. Germline V gene data show CDR1 as MDHEN and CDR2 as SYDVKM. The V gene end was trimmed by 4 bases and the J gene end by 4 bases; junction bases not matched to a gene: 5. CDR3 region: CASSSHGQGYGYTF. DNA for the CDR3: TGTGCCAGCAGTTCTCACGGACAGGGCTATGGCTACACCTTC.

This clone came up a few times. The chain has TRBV29-1 and TRBJ1-1, with D perhaps TRBD1 (6 bases). Trimming stripped 4 bases from V and 1 base from J, with 10 bases between. The CDR3 runs to 13 residues. Germline lookup yields CDR1 SQVTM and CDR2 ANQGSEA. The CDR3 spells CSVGRGGNTEAFF. The CDR3 DNA reads TGCAGCGTTGGTCGAGGGGGGAACACTGAAGCTTTCTTT.

This chain connects TRBV5-1 to TRBJ2-7; no definite D call. Trimming pared 4 bases from V and 2 bases from J, leaving 19 bases between. The germline CDR1 and CDR2 sequences are SGHRS and YFSETQ. CDR3 length: 16 amino acids. CDR3 region: CASSPPTSDVTYEQYF. CDR3 in DNA: TGCGCCAGCAGCCCGCCGACTTCCGACGTTACCTACGAGCAGTACTTC.

The chain has TRBV28 and TRBJ2-1; 14 nucleotides match TRBD2. V gave up 5 bases and J gave up 9 bases; unmatched junction bases: 9. The CDR3 contains 16 residues. Germline lookup yields CDR1 MDHEN and CDR2 SYDVKM. In DNA form, the CDR3 reads TGTGCCAGCAGTGATGGGGGACTAGCGGGAGAAACTGAGCAGTTCTTC. As protein: CASSDGGLAGETEQFF.

This sequence joins TRBV21-1 and TRBJ2-2; TRBD1 is the table's D call, not checked against the DNA. TRBV21-1 is termed a pseudogene. This CDR3 spans 16 amino acids. Here the CDR3 reads CASSKERGLNTGELFF. CDR3 sequence (DNA): TGTGCCAGCAGCAAAGAGAGGGGGCTGAACACCGGGGAGCTGTTTTTT.